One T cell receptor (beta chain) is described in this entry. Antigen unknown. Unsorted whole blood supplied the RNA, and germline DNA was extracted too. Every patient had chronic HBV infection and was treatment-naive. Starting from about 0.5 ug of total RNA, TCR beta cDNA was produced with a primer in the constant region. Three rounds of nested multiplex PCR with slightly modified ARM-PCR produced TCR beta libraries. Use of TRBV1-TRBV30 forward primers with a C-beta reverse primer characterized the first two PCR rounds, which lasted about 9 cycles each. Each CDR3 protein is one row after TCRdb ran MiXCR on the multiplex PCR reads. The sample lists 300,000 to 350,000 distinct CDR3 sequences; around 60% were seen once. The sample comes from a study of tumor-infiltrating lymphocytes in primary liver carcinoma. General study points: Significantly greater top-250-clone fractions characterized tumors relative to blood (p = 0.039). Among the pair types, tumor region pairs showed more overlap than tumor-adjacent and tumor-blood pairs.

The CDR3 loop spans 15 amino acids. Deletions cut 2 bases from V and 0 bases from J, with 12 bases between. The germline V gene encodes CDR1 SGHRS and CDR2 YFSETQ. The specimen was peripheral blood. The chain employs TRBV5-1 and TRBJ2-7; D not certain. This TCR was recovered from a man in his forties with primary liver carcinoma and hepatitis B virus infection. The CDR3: CASSFGRTGSYEQYF. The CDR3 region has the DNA TGCGCCAGCAGCTTCGGCAGGACGGGCTCCTACGAGCAGTACTTC.